This section outlines one T cell receptor beta chain sequence together with its context. Its antigen is not identified. This record comes from a study of cytomegalovirus exposure and HLA in healthy donors. Overall study context: Falling in the Caucasian-associated ancestry cluster were 81% of under 500 genotyped donors. Findings of the study overall: Analyzed later, most CMV-associated TCR beta chains appeared HLA-restricted. Productive status was seen about 90% or about 30% of the time for most TCR beta V segments in an earlier analysis. The classifier, whose performance was assessed in both the original and validation cohorts, reportedly diagnosed cytomegalovirus status with high specificity and sensitivity.

The PCR made use of 60 Vbeta and 13 Jbeta primers. Assay: immunoSEQ multiplex PCR; the TCRdb copy retains only in-frame clones and omits some. The profile shows around 80,000 clones, nearly 80% of them singletons. Trimming removed 2 bases at V and 2 bases at J, with 18 bases between. The CDR3 totals 17 residues. Germline assignment: CDR1 MNHEY and CDR2 SMNVEV (reference sequence). The V and J genes are TRBV27 and TRBJ1-1, with D possibly TRBD1 on 5 matching bases. This receptor was taken from a man aged 35-49 years in good health and CMV-seronegative. The sample taken for sequencing was PBMCs. The CDR3 loop is CASSLRAVGQPNTEAFF. The CDR3 DNA is TGTGCCAGCAGTTTAAGGGCGGTGGGGCAGCCCAACACTGAAGCTTTCTTT.